This T cell receptor (beta chain) came from a study of tumor and adjacent non-tumor tissue in lung cancer. For the study at large: Stage I to III disease affected about nine men and roughly 5 women aged about 31 to 80. Study-wide results and limits: Tumor TCR diversity, when higher, was linked to shorter survival. TCR diversity was significantly greater in tumor than normal lung tissue.

TCRbeta libraries were built with three rounds of nested PCR, modified from ARM-PCR. TCRdb passed the multiplex PCR reads through MiXCR, listing each CDR3 protein once. The sample lists some 70,000 distinct CDR3 sequences; around 65% were seen once. CDR1 SQVTM and CDR2 ANQGSEA come from the germline V gene. The CDR3 runs to 14 residues. A remark on this clonotype: Antigen: not known.

RNA was extracted from bulk tissue without any cell sorting. Distant lung tissue was collected more than 3 cm away from the tumor edge. The chain employs TRBV29-1 and TRBJ2-5; 10 nucleotides align to TRBD1. The TCR sequence derives from a woman in her 50s with non-small cell lung cancer. Specimen: distant non-tumor lung tissue. The CDR3 protein is CNIEAGQGYETQYF. In nucleotides, the CDR3 is TGCAACATTGAAGCGGGACAGGGGTATGAGACCCAGTACTTC.